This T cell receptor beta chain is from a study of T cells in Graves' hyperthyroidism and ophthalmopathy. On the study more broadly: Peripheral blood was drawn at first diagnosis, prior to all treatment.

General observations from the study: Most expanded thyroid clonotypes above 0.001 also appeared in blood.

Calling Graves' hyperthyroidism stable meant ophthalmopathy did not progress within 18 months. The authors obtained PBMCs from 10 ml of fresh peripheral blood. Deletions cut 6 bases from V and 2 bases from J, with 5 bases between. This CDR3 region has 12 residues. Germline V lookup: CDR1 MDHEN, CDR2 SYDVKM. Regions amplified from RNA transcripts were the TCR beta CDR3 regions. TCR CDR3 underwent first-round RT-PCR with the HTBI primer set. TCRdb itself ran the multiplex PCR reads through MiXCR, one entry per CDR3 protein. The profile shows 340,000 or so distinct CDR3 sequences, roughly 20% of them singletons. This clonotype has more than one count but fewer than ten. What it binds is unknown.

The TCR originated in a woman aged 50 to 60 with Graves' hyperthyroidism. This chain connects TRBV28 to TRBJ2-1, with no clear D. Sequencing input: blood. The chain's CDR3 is CASRPTYNEQFF. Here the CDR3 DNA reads TGTGCCAGCAGGCCAACCTACAATGAGCAGTTCTTC.